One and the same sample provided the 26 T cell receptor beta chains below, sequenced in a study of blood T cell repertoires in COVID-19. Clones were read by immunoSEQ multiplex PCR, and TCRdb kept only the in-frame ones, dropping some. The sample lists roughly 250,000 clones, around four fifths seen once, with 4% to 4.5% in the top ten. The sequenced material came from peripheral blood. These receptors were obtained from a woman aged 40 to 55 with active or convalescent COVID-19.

In DNA, the CDR3 is TGTGCCAGCAGAGCTAATCGAGGGAACACTGAAGCTTTCTTT. Its translation: CASRANRGNTEAFF. V and J are TRBV7-9 and TRBJ1-1; D is undetermined. CDR1 is SEHNR, CDR2 FQNEAQ, per germline (reference sequence). The CDR3 loop spans 14 amino acids. Trimming left V 6 bases short and J 1 base short, with 12 bases between.

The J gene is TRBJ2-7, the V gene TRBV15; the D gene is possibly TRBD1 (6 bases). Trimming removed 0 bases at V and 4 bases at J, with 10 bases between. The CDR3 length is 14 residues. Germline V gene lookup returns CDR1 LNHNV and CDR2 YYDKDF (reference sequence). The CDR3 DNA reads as TGTGCCACCAGCAGAGACACAGGGTTTTACGAGCAGTACTTC. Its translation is CATSRDTGFYEQYF. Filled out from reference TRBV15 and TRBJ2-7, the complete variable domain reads DAMVIQNPRYQVTQFGKPVTLSCSQTLNHNVMYWYQQKSSQAPKLLFHYYDKDFNNEADTPDNFQSRRPNTSFCFLDIRSPGLGDTAMYLCATSRDTGFYEQYFGPGTRLTVT.

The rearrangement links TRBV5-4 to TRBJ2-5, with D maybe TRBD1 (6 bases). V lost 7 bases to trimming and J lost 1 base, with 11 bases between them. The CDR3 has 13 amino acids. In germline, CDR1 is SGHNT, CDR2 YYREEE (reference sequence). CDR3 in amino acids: CASGTDSQETQYF. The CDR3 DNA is TGTGCCAGCGGGACGGACAGCCAAGAGACCCAGTACTTC.

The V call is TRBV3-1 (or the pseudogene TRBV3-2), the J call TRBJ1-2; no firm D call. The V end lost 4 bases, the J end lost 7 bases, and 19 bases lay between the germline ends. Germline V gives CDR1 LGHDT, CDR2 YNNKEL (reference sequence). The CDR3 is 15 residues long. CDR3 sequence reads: CASSPSTVGAGGYTF. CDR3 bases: TGTGCCAGCAGCCCGTCAACAGTGGGCGCGGGTGGCTACACCTTC.

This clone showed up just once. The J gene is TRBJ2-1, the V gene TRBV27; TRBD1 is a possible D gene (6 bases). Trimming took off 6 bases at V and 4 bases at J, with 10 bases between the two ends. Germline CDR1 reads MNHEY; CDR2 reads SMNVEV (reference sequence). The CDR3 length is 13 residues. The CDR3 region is CASRQGYYNEQFF. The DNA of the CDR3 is TGTGCCAGCAGGCAGGGGTATTACAATGAGCAGTTCTTC.

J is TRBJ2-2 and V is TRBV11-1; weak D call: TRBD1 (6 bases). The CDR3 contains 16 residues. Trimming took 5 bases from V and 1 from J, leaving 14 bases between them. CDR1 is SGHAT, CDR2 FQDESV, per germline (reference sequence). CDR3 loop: CASSENPGQNTGELFF. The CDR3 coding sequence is TGTGCCAGCAGCGAAAATCCGGGACAGAACACCGGGGAGCTGTTTTTT.

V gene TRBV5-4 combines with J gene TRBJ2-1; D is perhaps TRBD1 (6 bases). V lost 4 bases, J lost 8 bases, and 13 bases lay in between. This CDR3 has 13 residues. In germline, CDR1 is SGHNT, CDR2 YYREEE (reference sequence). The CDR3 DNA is TGTGCCAGCAGCGCGAAGACAGGCCATGAGCAGTTCTTC. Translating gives CASSAKTGHEQFF.

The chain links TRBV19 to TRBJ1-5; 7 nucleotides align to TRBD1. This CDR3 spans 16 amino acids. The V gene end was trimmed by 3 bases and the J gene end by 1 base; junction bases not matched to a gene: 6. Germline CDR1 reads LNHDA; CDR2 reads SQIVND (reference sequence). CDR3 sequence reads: CASSIFETGSNQPQHF. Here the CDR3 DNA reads TGTGCCAGTAGTATTTTTGAGACAGGGAGCAATCAGCCCCAGCATTTT.

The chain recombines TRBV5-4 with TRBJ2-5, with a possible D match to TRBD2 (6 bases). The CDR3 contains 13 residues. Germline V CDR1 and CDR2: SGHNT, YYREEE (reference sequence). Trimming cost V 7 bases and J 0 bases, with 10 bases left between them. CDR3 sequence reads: CASARDYQETQYF. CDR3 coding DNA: TGTGCCAGCGCTCGGGACTACCAAGAGACCCAGTACTTC.

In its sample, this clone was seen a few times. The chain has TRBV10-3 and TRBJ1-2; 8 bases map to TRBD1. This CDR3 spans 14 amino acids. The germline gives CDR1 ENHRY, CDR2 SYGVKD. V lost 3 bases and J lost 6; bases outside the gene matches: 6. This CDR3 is CAISDLDREDGYTF. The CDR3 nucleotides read TGTGCCATCAGTGATTTGGACAGGGAAGATGGCTACACCTTC.

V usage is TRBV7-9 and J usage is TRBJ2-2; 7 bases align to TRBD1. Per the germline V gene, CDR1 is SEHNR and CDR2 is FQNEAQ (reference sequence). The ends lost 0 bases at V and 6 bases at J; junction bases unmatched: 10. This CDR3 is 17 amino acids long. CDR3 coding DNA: TGTGCCAGCAGCTTAGCCCCCCACAGGGGAAATCCCGGGGAGCTGTTTTTT. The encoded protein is CASSLAPHRGNPGELFF.

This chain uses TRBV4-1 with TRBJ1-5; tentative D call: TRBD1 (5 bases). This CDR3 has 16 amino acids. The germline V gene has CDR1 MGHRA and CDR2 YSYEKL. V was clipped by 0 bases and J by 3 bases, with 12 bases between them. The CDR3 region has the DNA TGCGCCAGCAGCCAAGAAGCGGGACCTCTCAATCAGCCCCAGCATTTT. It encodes CASSQEAGPLNQPQHF.

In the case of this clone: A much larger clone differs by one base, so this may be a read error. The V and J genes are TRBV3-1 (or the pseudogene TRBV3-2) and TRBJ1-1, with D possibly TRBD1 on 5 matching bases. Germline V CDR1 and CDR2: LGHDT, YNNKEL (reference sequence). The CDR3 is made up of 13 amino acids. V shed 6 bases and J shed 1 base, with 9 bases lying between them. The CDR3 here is CASSTTENTEAFF. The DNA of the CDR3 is TGTGCCAGCAGTACGACAGAGAACACTGAAGCTTTCTTT.

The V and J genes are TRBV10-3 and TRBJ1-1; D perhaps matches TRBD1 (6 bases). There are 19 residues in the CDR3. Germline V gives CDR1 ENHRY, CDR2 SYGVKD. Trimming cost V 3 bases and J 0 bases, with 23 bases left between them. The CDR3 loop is CAISDLQEQGILVNTEAFF. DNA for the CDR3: TGTGCCATCAGTGACCTCCAAGAACAGGGAATTTTGGTGAACACTGAAGCTTTCTTT.

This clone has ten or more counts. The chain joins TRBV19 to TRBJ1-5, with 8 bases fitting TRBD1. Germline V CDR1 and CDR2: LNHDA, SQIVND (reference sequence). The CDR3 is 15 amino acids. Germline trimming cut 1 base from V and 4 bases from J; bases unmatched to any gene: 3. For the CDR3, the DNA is TGTGCCAGTAGTATAGGGCAGGGGGCGAATCAGCCCCAGCATTTT. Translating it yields CASSIGQGANQPQHF.

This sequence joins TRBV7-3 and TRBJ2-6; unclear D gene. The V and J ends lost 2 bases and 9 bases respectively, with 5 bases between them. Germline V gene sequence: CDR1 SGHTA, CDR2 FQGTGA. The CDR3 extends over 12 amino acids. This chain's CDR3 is CASSLADNVLTF. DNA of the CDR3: TGTGCCAGCAGCTTAGCAGACAACGTCCTGACTTTC.

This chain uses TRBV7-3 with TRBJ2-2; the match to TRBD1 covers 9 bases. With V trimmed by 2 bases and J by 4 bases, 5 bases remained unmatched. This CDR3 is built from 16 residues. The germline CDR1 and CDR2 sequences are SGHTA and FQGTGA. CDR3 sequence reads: CASSLSGTGSTGELFF. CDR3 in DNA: TGTGCCAGCAGCTTATCCGGGACAGGGTCCACCGGGGAGCTGTTTTTT.

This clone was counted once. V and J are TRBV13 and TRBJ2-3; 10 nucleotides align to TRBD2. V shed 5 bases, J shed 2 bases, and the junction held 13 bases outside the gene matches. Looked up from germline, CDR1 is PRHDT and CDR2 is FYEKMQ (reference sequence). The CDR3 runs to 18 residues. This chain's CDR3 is CASSPAGIAGGYTDTQYF. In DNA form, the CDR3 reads TGTGCCAGCAGCCCCGCCGGGATAGCGGGGGGATACACAGATACGCAGTATTTT.

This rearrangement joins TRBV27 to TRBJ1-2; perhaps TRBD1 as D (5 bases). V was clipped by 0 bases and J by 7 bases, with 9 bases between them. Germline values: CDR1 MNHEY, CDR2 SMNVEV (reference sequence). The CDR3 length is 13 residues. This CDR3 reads CASSLSEGLGYTF. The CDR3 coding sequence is TGTGCCAGCAGTTTATCGGAGGGACTTGGCTACACCTTC.

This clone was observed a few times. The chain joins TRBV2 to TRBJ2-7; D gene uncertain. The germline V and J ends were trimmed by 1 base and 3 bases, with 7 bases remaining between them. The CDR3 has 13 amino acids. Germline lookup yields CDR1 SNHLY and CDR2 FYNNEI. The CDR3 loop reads CASSEGQNYEQYV. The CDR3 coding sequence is TGTGCCAGCAGTGAAGGGCAGAACTACGAGCAGTACGTC.

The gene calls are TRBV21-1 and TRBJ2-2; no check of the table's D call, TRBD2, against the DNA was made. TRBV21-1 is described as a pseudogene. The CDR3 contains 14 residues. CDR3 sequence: CAPPQRDSPGELFF. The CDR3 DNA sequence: TGTGCCCCCCCCCAACGGGACTCCCCCGGGGAGCTGTTTTTT.

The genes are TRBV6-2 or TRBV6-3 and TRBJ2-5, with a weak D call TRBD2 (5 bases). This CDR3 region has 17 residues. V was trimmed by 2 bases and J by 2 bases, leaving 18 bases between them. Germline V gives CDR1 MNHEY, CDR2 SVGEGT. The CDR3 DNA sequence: TGTGCCAGCAGTTACCAACCGGGGAGACTACGACAAGAGACCCAGTACTTC. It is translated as CASSYQPGRLRQETQYF.

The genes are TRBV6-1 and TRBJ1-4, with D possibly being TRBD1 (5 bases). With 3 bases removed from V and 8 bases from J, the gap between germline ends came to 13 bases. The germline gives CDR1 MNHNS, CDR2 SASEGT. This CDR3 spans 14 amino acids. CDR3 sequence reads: CASSEASGGEKLFF. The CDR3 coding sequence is TGTGCCAGCAGTGAGGCTTCTGGGGGGGAAAAACTGTTTTTT.

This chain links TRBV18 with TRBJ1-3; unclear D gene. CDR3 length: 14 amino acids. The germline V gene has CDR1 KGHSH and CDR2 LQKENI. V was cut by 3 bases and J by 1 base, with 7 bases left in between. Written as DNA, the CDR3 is TGTGCCAGCTCACCCCTTCCGTCTGGAAACACCATATATTTT. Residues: CASSPLPSGNTIYF. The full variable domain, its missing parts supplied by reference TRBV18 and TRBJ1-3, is NAGVMQNPRHLVRRRGQEARLRCSPMKGHSHVYWYRQLPEEGLKFMVYLQKENIIDESGMPKERFSAEFPKEGPSILRIQQVVRGDSAAYFCASSPLPSGNTIYFGEGSWLTVV.

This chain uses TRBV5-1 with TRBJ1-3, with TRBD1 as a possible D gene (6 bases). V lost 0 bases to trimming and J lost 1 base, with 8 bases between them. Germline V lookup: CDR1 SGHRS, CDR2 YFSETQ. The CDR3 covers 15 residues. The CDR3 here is CASSLEGTSGNTIYF. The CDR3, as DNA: TGCGCCAGCAGCTTGGAAGGGACATCTGGAAACACCATATATTTT. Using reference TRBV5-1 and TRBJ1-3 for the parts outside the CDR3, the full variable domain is KAGVTQTPRYLIKTRGQQVTLSCSPISGHRSVSWYQQTPGQGLQFLFEYFSETQRNKGNFPGRFSGRQFSNSRSEMNVSTLELGDSALYLCASSLEGTSGNTIYFGEGSWLTVV.

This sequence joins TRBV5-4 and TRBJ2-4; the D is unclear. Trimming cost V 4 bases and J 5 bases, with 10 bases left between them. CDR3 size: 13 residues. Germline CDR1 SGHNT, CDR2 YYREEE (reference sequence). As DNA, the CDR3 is TGTGCCAGCAGCCCGCCGATAGAAAACATTCAGTACTTC. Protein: CASSPPIENIQYF.